These T cell receptor beta chains were read from a single sample in a study of OX40 agonist ivuxolimab in advanced cancers. The method was immunoSEQ multiplex PCR; TCRdb's version includes in-frame clones alone and lacks a portion of them. Found here are 24,000 or so clones, almost 80% of them singletons; the top ten hold about 13%. The sample consisted of CD4+ or CD8+ T cells sorted from blood, taken in a trial of the OX40 agonist ivuxolimab. The receptors come from an adult with an advanced solid tumor such as melanoma, head and neck, liver or kidney cancer. Each CDR3 is given with its conserved first and last residue. The D gene is left open where the match is weak. A row's size may be missing; if present it is once, few, many or a size class.

TRBJ2-1	TRBD2	few	TRBV29-1	TGCAGCGTTGAAGGGGTAGCGGGGGGCTCTTCCTACAATGAGCAGTTCTTC	CSVEGVAGGSSYNEQFF
TRBJ2-3	NA	few	TRBV2	TGTGCCAGCAGTGAGAACAGGGTCACAGATACGCAGTATTTT	CASSENRVTDTQYF
TRBJ2-5	NA	once	TRBV7-9	TGTGCCAGCAGCTTAGCAGGGTTCCAAGAGACCCAGTACTTC	CASSLAGFQETQYF
TRBJ1-1	TRBD1	once	TRBV18	TGTGCCAGCTCACCCACAGGGGGGCGAAGTCATGAAGCTTTCTTT	CASSPTGGRSHEAFF
TRBJ1-6	NA	NA	TRBV4-1	TGCGCCAGCAGCCAACTACGAGGGGTTAGCTCCTATAATTCACCCCTCCACTTT	CASSQLRGVSSYNSPLHF
TRBJ1-2	NA	NA	TRBV5-4	TGTGCCAGCAGCCCGGCAGGCGAAGTCTATGGCTACACCTTC	CASSPAGEVYGYTF
TRBJ1-1	NA	NA	TRBV11-2	TGTGCCAGCAGCTTAGATACAGGTTGGAACACTGAAGCTTTCTTT	CASSLDTGWNTEAFF
TRBJ2-7	NA	once	TRBV5-6	TGTGCCAGCAGCTTGGATGGGCAAATCTACGAGCAGTACTTC	CASSLDGQIYEQYF
TRBJ2-5	NA	NA	TRBV11-2	TGTGCCAGCAGCTTAGCGAGTAGCGACCAAGAGACCCAGTACTTC	CASSLASSDQETQYF
TRBJ2-7	NA	NA	TRBV6-1	TGTGCCAGCCGGGCAGGGGTGAACTACGAGCAGTACTTC	CASRAGVNYEQYF
TRBJ2-2	NA	NA	TRBV6-5	TGTGCCAGCAGTTATGGGCTCGCGTCCGGGGAGCTGTTTTTT	CASSYGLASGELFF
TRBJ2-2	NA	NA	TRBV5-1	TGCGCCAGCAAGAACCACGGGGAGCTGTTTTTT	CASKNHGELFF
TRBJ1-3	NA	once	TRBV6-1	TGTGCCAGCATTTGGGATGACTCTGGAAACACCATATATTTT	CASIWDDSGNTIYF
TRBJ2-1	NA	NA	TRBV27	TGTGCCACCAGCTTCGACTCCTACAATGAGCAATTCTTC	CATSFDSYNEQFF
TRBJ2-7	NA	few	TRBV10-3	TGTGCCATCAGTGGCCGGGACCGGTCCTACGAGCAGTACTTC	CAISGRDRSYEQYF
TRBJ1-4	TRBD1	NA	TRBV5-1	TGCGCCAGCAGCCCTAGGGGGCGTAGAGGTGGGGAAAAACTGTTTTTT	CASSPRGRRGGEKLFF
TRBJ2-1	NA	few	TRBV6-5	TGTGCCTCATGGGGTAGGGGCGGCACCTACAATGAGCAGTTCTTC	CASWGRGGTYNEQFF
TRBJ2-7	NA	few	TRBV30	TGTGCCTGGAATGGGGATAGCTACGAGCAGTACTTC	CAWNGDSYEQYF
TRBJ1-6	NA	NA	TRBV28	TGTGCCAGCAGTTATCCGGGGGGTTCACCCCTCCACTTT	CASSYPGGSPLHF
TRBJ1-5	NA	NA	TRBV5-1	TGCGCCAGCAGCTTGGAAGGGTCGGGGCCCCAGCATTTT	CASSLEGSGPQHF
TRBJ2-5	TRBD1	NA	TRBV18	TGTGCCAGCCGGACAGGGTTCCAAGAGACCCAGTACTTC	CASRTGFQETQYF
TRBJ2-7	TRBD1	NA	TRBV6-5	TGTGCCAGCAGTCAGGGGGTGGAGGAAGGCGAGCAGTACTTC	CASSQGVEEGEQYF
TRBJ2-1	NA	NA	TRBV7-4	TGTGCCAGCAGCACCCCGCCTAGCTACAATGAGCAGTTCTTC	CASSTPPSYNEQFF
TRBJ2-2	NA	NA	TRBV2	TGTGCCAGCAGTGCCGGGACCGAGTCGGGGGAGCTGTTTTTT	CASSAGTESGELFF
TRBJ1-4	TRBD1	NA	TRBV6-5	TGTGCCAGCAGTTACTCGACAGGGAAACTGTTTTTT	CASSYSTGKLFF
TRBJ1-3	NA	NA	TRBV5-6	TGTGCCAGCAGCTTGTGGCAGATGATGGGAAACACCATATATTTT	CASSLWQMMGNTIYF
TRBJ2-7	TRBD1	NA	TRBV4-2	TGTGCCAGCAGCCAAGGTCGGGACAGGGGTACCCGCGAGCAGTACTTC	CASSQGRDRGTREQYF
TRBJ1-1	NA	few	TRBV14	TGTGCCAGCAGTCAGAACAGGGTTGGCACTGAAGCTTTCTTT	CASSQNRVGTEAFF
TRBJ2-2	NA	NA	TRBV5-6	TGTGCCAGCAGTGGAACCGGGGAGCTGTTTTTT	CASSGTGELFF
TRBJ1-2	NA	NA	TRBV5-1	TGCGCCAGCAGCTTAACAGGGAGTGTTAACTATGGCTACACCTTC	CASSLTGSVNYGYTF
TRBJ1-4	NA	NA	TRBV9	TGTGCCAGCAGCCCAAGCCTCCGACACGGCTTAGGGGATGAAAAACTGTTTTTT	CASSPSLRHGLGDEKLFF
TRBJ2-7	NA	NA	TRBV19	TGTGCCAGTAGTACCCTACAGGGTAACTACGAGCAGTACTTC	CASSTLQGNYEQYF
TRBJ2-2	NA	NA	TRBV6-1	TGTGCCAGCAGTGAATTTGGTGTAAACACCGGGGAGCTGTTTTTT	CASSEFGVNTGELFF
TRBJ1-1	TRBD1	NA	TRBV7-9	TGTGCCAGCAGCCACGGACAGGGGAACACTGAAGCTTTCTTT	CASSHGQGNTEAFF
TRBJ1-2	NA	NA	TRBV7-9	TGTGCCACCGCACAAGGGTCGAAAGTTAACTATGGCTACACCTTC	CATAQGSKVNYGYTF
TRBJ2-3	NA	NA	TRBV5-1	TGCGCCAGCAGCCTGACAGCAGATACGCAGTATTTT	CASSLTADTQYF
TRBJ2-5	NA	NA	TRBV6-1	TGTGCCAGCAGTGCCTCAGATTCGGAGACCCAGTACTTC	CASSASDSETQYF
TRBJ2-1	NA	NA	TRBV28	TGTGCCAGCAGCCCCCTATACAATGAGCAGTTCTTC	CASSPLYNEQFF
TRBJ2-7	TRBD2	NA	TRBV5-1	TGCGCCAGCAGCTTCGGGGGGAGAGACCTCTACGAGCAGTACTTC	CASSFGGRDLYEQYF
TRBJ2-3	NA	NA	TRBV19	TGTGCCAGTAGTATGCCGAGAGGCGTATCTAGCACAGATACGCAGTATTTT	CASSMPRGVSSTDTQYF
TRBJ2-1	TRBD2	once	TRBV7-9	TGTGCCAGCAGCTTTTCGCAGGGACTAGGTAATGAGCAGTTCTTC	CASSFSQGLGNEQFF
TRBJ2-2	NA	NA	TRBV4-1	TGCGCCAGCAGCCAAGGTGGGGTACTCTACACCGGGGAGCTGTTTTTT	CASSQGGVLYTGELFF